This record covers a single T cell receptor beta chain. J lost 8 bases, V lost 1 base, and 9 bases had no gene match. Germline V lookup: CDR1 SGHDN, CDR2 FVKESK. The CDR3 covers 15 residues. Produced via immunoSEQ multiplex PCR; TCRdb's table is partial and in-frame only. In the table there are 170,000 or so clones, more than 75% of which are singletons. This specimen belongs to a study of blood T cell repertoires in COVID-19. The sample was peripheral blood. The chain is built from TRBV14 and TRBJ1-2; 8 bases line up with TRBD1. The sequence was collected from a man aged 55 to 70 with COVID-19, enrolled during active disease. The CDR3 sequence: CASSQAGQGRWGYTF. CDR3 coding DNA: TGTGCCAGCAGCCAAGCAGGACAGGGAAGATGGGGCTACACCTTC.